By frequency in the sample, the clone carrying this T cell receptor (beta chain) is medium-sized. What it binds is not known. The CDR3 is made up of 16 amino acids. Trimming took 5 bases from V and 1 from J; bases not matched to a gene: 11. Per the germline V gene, CDR1 is MNHGY and CDR2 is SAAAGT. These data are taken from a study of sequential checkpoint blockade in melanoma. Study overall: First-line arms were nivolumab then ipilimumab, or the reverse, randomized 1:1. After nivolumab or ipilimumab alone, around 24 patients had week-13 rebiopsies. DNA from 95 or so pretreatment tumor samples underwent TCRβ immunosequencing. Overall study results and limits: For nivolumab-first patients, baseline tumor clonality was associated with response.

Assay used: immunoSEQ multiplex PCR; TCRdb lists only in-frame clones, some missing. The table lists some 5,400 clones, 15% to 20% of them singletons. Noted treatment: randomized to nivolumab then ipilimumab (arm A) or the reverse (arm B). The clonotype comes from a human donor with melanoma. The chain carries TRBV6-8 and TRBJ2-7; 7 nucleotides line up with TRBD1. The sequencing here drew on tumor tissue (inferred from file names), taken from a patient given nivolumab and ipilimumab in sequence. The CDR3 DNA reads TGTGCCAGCAGTCCTCTCCGGGACAGCCTTTCCTACGAGCAGTACTTC. This encodes CASSPLRDSLSYEQYF.